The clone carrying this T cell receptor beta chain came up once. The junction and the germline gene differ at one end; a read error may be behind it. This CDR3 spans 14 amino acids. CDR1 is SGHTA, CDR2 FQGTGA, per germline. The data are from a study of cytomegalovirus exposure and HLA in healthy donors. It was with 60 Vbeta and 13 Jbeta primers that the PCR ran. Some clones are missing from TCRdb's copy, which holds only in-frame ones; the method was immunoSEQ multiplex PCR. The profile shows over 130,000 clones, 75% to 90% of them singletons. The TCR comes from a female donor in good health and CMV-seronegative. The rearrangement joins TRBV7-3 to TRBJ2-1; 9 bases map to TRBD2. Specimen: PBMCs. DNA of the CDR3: TGTGCCAGCTGCTTGGCGGGAGGGGTGAATGAGCAGTTCTTC. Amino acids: CASCLAGGVNEQFF.